What follows are 16 T cell receptor beta chains derived from one specimen sequenced in a study of blood T cell repertoires in COVID-19. TCRdb's table, derived via immunoSEQ multiplex PCR, lists solely in-frame clones and lacks some. The data show about 430,000 clones, around 90% seen once. The sample comprised peripheral blood. The receptors were sampled from a man aged 18 to 30 with COVID-19, enrolled during active disease.

The rearrangement links TRBV13 to TRBJ2-7; perhaps TRBD1 as D (5 bases). The CDR3 extends over 12 amino acids. The V and J ends lost 6 bases and 3 bases respectively, with 9 bases between them. CDR1 is PRHDT and CDR2 is FYEKMQ in the germline V gene (reference sequence). CDR3 region: CASSSDSYEQYF. The CDR3, as DNA: TGTGCCAGCAGTTCTGACAGCTACGAGCAGTACTTC. Supplemented by reference TRBV13 and TRBJ2-7, the full variable domain reads AAGVIQSPRHLIKEKRETATLKCYPIPRHDTVYWYQQGPGQDPQFLISFYEKMQSDKGSIPDRFSAQQFSDYHSELNMSSLELGDSALYFCASSSDSYEQYFGPGTRLTVT.

This clone is a singleton in its sample. The V and J genes are TRBV5-5 and TRBJ1-4; TRBD1 aligns across 7 bases. The V and J ends lost 1 base and 0 bases, in that order; junction bases with no gene match: 6. Germline V gene sequence: CDR1 SGHKS, CDR2 YYEKEE (reference sequence). The CDR3 has 17 residues. Written as DNA, the CDR3 is TGTGCCAGCAGCTTGCTCCCAGGGGGTGCAACTAATGAAAAACTGTTTTTT. Residues: CASSLLPGGATNEKLFF.

The genes are TRBV28 and TRBJ2-7; D unclear. The CDR3 totals 11 residues. The germline V and J ends were trimmed by 3 bases and 3 bases, with 3 bases remaining between them. Germline V gives CDR1 MDHEN, CDR2 SYDVKM. The CDR3 DNA reads TGTGCCAGCAGTTTCATCTACGAGCAGTACTTC. Translating gives CASSFIYEQYF.

The CDR3 reads CASRAGTGRDEQYF. The CDR3 DNA reads TGTGCCAGCAGGGCCGGGACAGGGAGGGACGAGCAGTACTTC. The chain has TRBV6-5 and TRBJ2-7; 9 bases agree with TRBD1. V shed 6 bases and J 5 bases; nucleotides not matched to a gene: 8. The germline V gene encodes CDR1 MNHEY and CDR2 SVGAGI. The CDR3 has 14 amino acids.

The chain links TRBV6-5 to TRBJ2-2, with TRBD2 matching over 10 bases. With V trimmed by 7 bases and J by 7 bases, 9 bases remained unmatched. The length of the CDR3 is 15 residues. CDR1 and CDR2 from the germline V gene are MNHEY and SVGAGI. In DNA form, the CDR3 reads TGTGCCAGCAACCTAGCGGGAGCCAGGGTCGGGGAGCTGTTTTTT. This codes for CASNLAGARVGELFF.

This chain joins TRBV7-8 and TRBJ2-7; the D gene is possibly TRBD2 (6 bases). The CDR3 covers 14 residues. CDR1 SGHVS and CDR2 FQNEAQ come from the germline V gene. Trimming cost V 0 bases and J 1 base, with 7 bases left between them. The CDR3 loop is CASSLAAGSYEQYF. The CDR3 DNA follows: TGTGCCAGCAGCTTAGCCGCGGGATCCTACGAGCAGTACTTC.

The J gene is TRBJ1-5, the V gene TRBV18; D is possibly TRBD1 (6 bases). Germline CDR1 is KGHSH and CDR2 is LQKENI. V lost 2 bases, J lost 6 bases, and 8 bases lay in between. The length of the CDR3 is 13 residues. Written as DNA, the CDR3 is TGTGCCAGCTCACCATTAGGGGGTCAGCCCCAGCATTTT. Amino acid sequence: CASSPLGGQPQHF.

Only one count was recorded for this clone. The chain has TRBV6-5 and TRBJ1-2; tentatively, D is TRBD1 (5 bases). The CDR3 has 12 amino acids. Germline V gene data show CDR1 as MNHEY and CDR2 as SVGAGI. V dropped 6 bases and J dropped 8 bases, with 13 bases sitting between them. CDR3 amino acids: CASRGPPRGYTF. As DNA, the CDR3 is TGTGCCAGCAGGGGGCCCCCTCGGGGCTACACCTTC.

V gene TRBV5-6 combines with J gene TRBJ2-3; D perhaps matches TRBD2 (6 bases). Germline V gene lookup returns CDR1 SGHDT and CDR2 YYEEEE. V was shortened by 0 bases and J by 3 bases, with 8 bases between the two germline ends. The CDR3 totals 14 residues. The CDR3 is CASSLGGITDTQYF. The CDR3, as DNA: TGTGCCAGCAGCTTGGGCGGGATAACAGATACGCAGTATTTT.

The chain recombines TRBV5-6 with TRBJ2-7, with TRBD2 as a possible D gene (5 bases). Between the trimmed V and J ends, which lost 2 bases and 0 bases, there was a span of 12 bases. CDR1 is SGHDT, CDR2 YYEEEE, per germline. This CDR3 contains 15 residues. CDR3 amino acids: CASSLTSGPSYEQYF. CDR3 nucleotides: TGTGCCAGCAGCTTAACCAGCGGTCCCTCCTACGAGCAGTACTTC.

The V call is TRBV2, the J call TRBJ2-2; 10 bases map to TRBD1. Losses at the gene ends were 6 bases for V and 7 bases for J; bases not matched to a gene: 5. Germline CDR1 SNHLY, CDR2 FYNNEI. This CDR3 spans 14 amino acids. DNA of the CDR3: TGTGCCAGCAGGAGGGACAGGGGTGGCGGGGAGCTGTTTTTT. Its protein product is CASRRDRGGGELFF. Looking up the rest from reference TRBV2 and TRBJ2-2 gives the full variable domain: EPEVTQTPSHQVTQMGQEVILRCVPISNHLYFYWYRQILGQKVEFLVSFYNNEISEKSEIFDDQFSVERPDGSNFTLKIRSTKLEDSAMYFCASRRDRGGGELFFGEGSRLTVL.

The chain recombines TRBV5-4 with TRBJ1-2; TRBD1 matches 9 bases. The germline V gene encodes CDR1 SGHNT and CDR2 YYREEE (reference sequence). The CDR3 is made up of 16 amino acids. J gave up 0 bases and V 4 bases, and 7 bases lay outside the gene matches. The CDR3 loop reads CASSVAGTGTNYGYTF. The CDR3 nucleotides are TGTGCCAGCAGCGTAGCCGGGACAGGGACTAACTATGGCTACACCTTC. Together with reference TRBV5-4 and TRBJ1-2, the CDR3 gives the full variable domain: ETGVTQSPTHLIKTRGQQVTLRCSSQSGHNTVSWYQQALGQGPQFIFQYYREEENGRGNFPPRFSGLQFPNYSSELNVNALELDDSALYLCASSVAGTGTNYGYTFGSGTRLTVV.

The chain uses TRBV7-3 and TRBJ1-2; 9 bases are shared with TRBD1. CDR1 and CDR2 (germline): SGHTA, FQGTGA. The junction had 8 bases not matched to a gene; V was cut back by 5 bases and J by 4 bases. This CDR3 contains 15 residues. The DNA of the CDR3 is TGTGCCAGCAGCAACCCACAGGGGGCGGTCTATGGCTACACCTTC. Translation gives CASSNPQGAVYGYTF.

The rearrangement links TRBV27 to TRBJ1-2, with 9 nucleotides matching TRBD1. The V gene's germline CDR1 is MNHEY and CDR2 SMNVEV (reference sequence). Unmatched junction bases numbered 5, after V lost 9 bases and J lost 3 bases. The CDR3 is made up of 13 amino acids. CDR3 residues: CASSRDRDYGYTF. As DNA, the CDR3 is TGTGCCAGTTCCCGGGACAGGGACTATGGCTACACCTTC.

Comments on this clone: This same CDR3 is encoded by further DNA sequences in the sample. The V and J genes are TRBV4-1 and TRBJ2-1; possible D gene TRBD1, 7 bases. Trimming left V 4 bases short and J 0 bases short, with 13 bases between. Germline values: CDR1 MGHRA, CDR2 YSYEKL. The CDR3 totals 16 residues. The chain's CDR3 is CASSPYRGGSYNEQFF. In DNA, the CDR3 is TGCGCCAGCAGCCCCTACAGGGGAGGCTCCTACAATGAGCAGTTCTTC.

The genes are TRBV5-1 and TRBJ1-1; unclear D gene. V was trimmed by 0 bases and J by 2 bases, leaving 8 bases between them. Germline values: CDR1 SGHRS, CDR2 YFSETQ. This CDR3 is 14 amino acids long. The CDR3 DNA sequence: TGCGCCAGCAGCTTGGGTAGCCTAAACACTGAAGCTTTCTTT. As protein: CASSLGSLNTEAFF.